Listed below are T cell receptor beta chains from one sample, sequenced in a study of cytomegalovirus exposure and HLA in healthy donors. The data were produced by immunoSEQ multiplex PCR, yet TCRdb's version contains in-frame clones alone and is incomplete. This table holds more than 250,000 clones, more than 80% found once. What was sequenced was PBMCs. Receptor source: a woman between 18 and 30 years old in good health and CMV-seronegative. Both conserved end residues are part of each CDR3. Each record gives: D gene, clone size, V gene, J gene, CDR3 DNA, CDR3 protein. D genes are given only for firm matches. Where a row states a size, it is once, few, many or the class of an expanded clone; other rows omit it.

>TRBD1|-|TRBV28|TRBJ2-5
TGTGCCTCACAGGGGATTGGGGAGACCCAGTACTTC
CASQGIGETQYF
>-|-|TRBV14|TRBJ1-5
TGTGCCAGCAGCCAGTCCGAGGATCAGCCCCAGCATTTT
CASSQSEDQPQHF
>-|-|TRBV10-1|TRBJ2-6
TGCGCCAGCAGTGAGTCGAAGGAGGGTACTGGGGCCAACGTCCTGACTTTC
CASSESKEGTGANVLTF
>TRBD2|-|TRBV11-2|TRBJ2-1
TGTGCCAGCAGCCCCGGACTAGCGGGAGGCCCCTGGGGGAATGAGCAGTTCTTC
CASSPGLAGGPWGNEQFF
>TRBD1|-|TRBV9|TRBJ2-2
TGTGCCAGCAGCGTAGGGGGACAGGAGAACACCGGGGAGCTGTTTTTT
CASSVGGQENTGELFF
>-|-|TRBV6-1|TRBJ2-7
TGTGCCAGCAGCCCGGGACTTTACTACGAGCAGTACTTC
CASSPGLYYEQYF
>-|-|TRBV7-2|TRBJ2-6
TGTGCCAGCAGCTCAGATCAGGCCTCTGGGGCCAACGTCCTGACTTTC
CASSSDQASGANVLTF
>TRBD1|-|TRBV5-1|TRBJ2-2
TGCGCCAGCAGCCCGGGACAGGAGGACACCGGGGAGCTGTTTTTT
CASSPGQEDTGELFF
>-|-|TRBV7-2|TRBJ1-4
TGTGCCAGCAGCTTAGAGGGGAGGAGTCGGTATGAAAAACTGTTTTTT
CASSLEGRSRYEKLFF
>TRBD1|-|TRBV10-3|TRBJ1-2
TGTGCCATTACAGGGGCCCCTGGAAGCTACACCTTC
CAITGAPGSYTF
>-|-|TRBV15|TRBJ2-7
TGTGCCACCAGCAGAGCAGCTAGCTCCTACGAGCAGTACTTC
CATSRAASSYEQYF
>TRBD2|-|TRBV6-6|TRBJ2-7
TGTGCCAGCAGTTACGGAGCGGGAGGATCCTACGAGCAGTACTTC
CASSYGAGGSYEQYF
>TRBD2|-|TRBV29-1|TRBJ2-5
TGCAGCGTTACCGGACGGGAGGGAGAGACCCAGTACTTC
CSVTGREGETQYF
>TRBD2|once|TRBV7-3|TRBJ2-3
TGTGCCAGCAGCTCCGGGACTAGCGGCACAGATACGCAGTATTTT
CASSSGTSGTDTQYF
>-|few|TRBV7-9|TRBJ1-2
TGTGCCAGCAGCCCTCCTGGGCCACCAAACTATGGCTACACCTTC
CASSPPGPPNYGYTF
>TRBD2|-|TRBV6-1|TRBJ2-3
TGTGCCAGCAGTGAAGCGTACCACGGGGGGGTTTTCGCAGATACGCAGTATTTT
CASSEAYHGGVFADTQYF
>-|few|TRBV18|TRBJ1-5
TGTGCCAGCTCACCAAGGAGGGTTGAGCAGCCCCAGCATTTT
CASSPRRVEQPQHF
>-|-|TRBV10-3|TRBJ1-2
TGTGCCATCAGTGATTCAGTCGTCTATGGCTACACCTTC
CAISDSVVYGYTF
>-|-|TRBV14|TRBJ2-7
TGTGCCAGCAGTGGCCCTTCCTACGAGCAGTACTTC
CASSGPSYEQYF
>TRBD1|-|TRBV27|TRBJ2-7
TGTGCCAGCAGTTTGTCATGGGACAGGGTCTACGAGCAGTACTTC
CASSLSWDRVYEQYF
>-|-|TRBV18|TRBJ1-3
TGTGCCAGCTCACCACAACCGGGTGACTCTGGAAACACCATATATTTT
CASSPQPGDSGNTIYF
>TRBD1|-|TRBV28|TRBJ1-1
TGTGCCAGCAGAACACAGGGGGCGAGGGGCACTGAAGCTTTCTTT
CASRTQGARGTEAFF
>-|-|TRBV4-2|TRBJ1-1
TGTGCCAGCAGCCACTTAATTACAGGGTCCAGTGGAGCTTTCTTT
CASSHLITGSSGAFF
>-|few|TRBV5-1|TRBJ2-3
TGCGCCAGCAGCCGGGACGGGACTAGCACAGATACGCAGTATTTT
CASSRDGTSTDTQYF
>-|-|TRBV18|TRBJ1-2
TGTGCCAGCTCACCCGCACAGGGCGGCTACACCTTC
CASSPAQGGYTF
>-|-|TRBV6-5|TRBJ2-5
TGTGCCAGCAGTTACAGGGGGGGGATCGGGAGGGAGACCCAGTACTTC
CASSYRGGIGRETQYF
>TRBD2|-|TRBV5-1|TRBJ2-3
TGCGCCAGCAGCTTGATCGGGGGGACTAGCACAGATACGCAGTATTTT
CASSLIGGTSTDTQYF
>-|-|TRBV27|TRBJ2-6
TGTGCTCCGGGGTGGTGCTCTGGGGCCAACGTCCTGACTTTC
CAPGWCSGANVLTF
>-|-|TRBV5-1|TRBJ2-1
TGCGCCAGCAGCCTCTTGGGGGGAGGCGAGCAGTTCTTC
CASSLLGGGEQFF
>-|-|TRBV2|TRBJ2-5
TGTGCCAGCAGTGCCCTGACAGGGGAGGGGTCTCAAGAGACCCAGTACTTC
CASSALTGEGSQETQYF
>-|-|TRBV28|TRBJ2-6
TGTGCCAGCATCCGGGATCACTCTGGGGCCAACGTCCTGACTTTC
CASIRDHSGANVLTF
>-|-|TRBV29-1|TRBJ1-1
TGCAGCGTTGGCGGTATGAACACTGAAGCTTTCTTT
CSVGGMNTEAFF
>-|-|TRBV7-8|TRBJ2-2
TGTGCCACCGGGGGGCGACTAAACACCGGGGAGCTGTTTTTT
CATGGRLNTGELFF
>-|once|TRBV18|TRBJ1-2
TGTGCCAGCTCACCCACGCCCGGGAGGGAATCTAACTATGGCTACACCTTC
CASSPTPGRESNYGYTF
>-|-|TRBV27|TRBJ1-1
TGTGCCAGCAGTTTTGGGGCCGGGAGACATGAAGCTTTCTTT
CASSFGAGRHEAFF
>-|-|TRBV7-2|TRBJ1-5
TGTGCCAGCAGTTCGTTCGGGGGCAATCAGCCCCAGCATTTT
CASSSFGGNQPQHF
>-|-|TRBV5-8|TRBJ2-7
TGTGCCAGCAGTGGGCAGGGAAGCCTCTACGAGCAGTACTTC
CASSGQGSLYEQYF
>-|-|TRBV30|TRBJ2-1
TGTGCCTGGAGTACGGGGGGCTATGAGCAGTTCTTC
CAWSTGGYEQFF
>TRBD1|-|TRBV2|TRBJ1-4
TGTGCCAGCAGTTTAGACAGGGCTAATGAAAAACTGTTTTTT
CASSLDRANEKLFF
>-|-|TRBV27|TRBJ2-1
TGTGCCAGCAGTTTAAGGGGCAGGGGGGACTACAATGAGCAGTTCTTC
CASSLRGRGDYNEQFF
>-|-|TRBV19|TRBJ2-7
TGTGCCAGTAGTATAGTGGACAGCTCCTACGAGCAGTACTTC
CASSIVDSSYEQYF
>TRBD2|-|TRBV2|TRBJ2-2
TGTGCCAGCAGCCCCCTGGGACTAGTAGCCGGGGAGCTGTTTTTT
CASSPLGLVAGELFF
>TRBD1|-|TRBV7-2|TRBJ2-7
TGTGCCAGCAGCTTAAGAGGGGGCGCCGTCTACGAGCAGTACTTC
CASSLRGGAVYEQYF
>TRBD2|-|TRBV29-1|TRBJ2-7
TGCAGCGTTGGTACTAGCGGCCCCGAGCAGTACTTC
CSVGTSGPEQYF
>-|-|TRBV7-2|TRBJ2-3
TGTGCCAGCAGCCCTGCGGCCTGGGCGCAGTATTTT
CASSPAAWAQYF
>-|-|TRBV27|TRBJ2-7
TGTGCCAGCAGTTTCACACCCGGGACATCGTACGAGCAGTACTTC
CASSFTPGTSYEQYF
>TRBD1|-|TRBV19|TRBJ2-5
TGTGCCAGTAGTATTAACAGGGGAATCCAAGAGACCCAGTACTTC
CASSINRGIQETQYF
>-|-|TRBV7-8|TRBJ2-6
TGTGCCAGCAGCCCCAATCAACTTGGGGCCAACGTCCTGACTTTC
CASSPNQLGANVLTF
>-|-|TRBV5-1|TRBJ2-5
TGCGCCAGCAGCTTGAATACAGGACAAGAGACCCAGTACTTC
CASSLNTGQETQYF
>-|-|TRBV28|TRBJ2-7
TGTGCCAGCAGTTCGCCCTACAGGAACGAGCAGTACTTC
CASSSPYRNEQYF
>-|-|TRBV21-1|TRBJ2-1
TGTGCCAGCAGCAACGGGGACTGCCCAAATGTCTATGAGCAGTTCTTC
CASSNGDCPNVYEQFF
>-|once|TRBV2|TRBJ2-1
TGTGCCAGCATTAGCGACTCCTACAATGAGCAGTTCTTC
CASISDSYNEQFF
>TRBD1|-|TRBV19|TRBJ1-4
TGTGCCAGTAGTATCGGGGACAGGTCTAATGAAAAACTGTTTTTT
CASSIGDRSNEKLFF
>-|-|TRBV27|TRBJ2-1
TGTGCCAGCAGCCTGCTGCGGGATGGCTTCTTTTCTGAGCAGTTCTTC
CASSLLRDGFFSEQFF
>-|once|TRBV18|TRBJ1-1
TGTGCCAGCTCATCCGACAAGAGCACTGAAGCTTTCTTT
CASSSDKSTEAFF